This is a list of T cell receptor beta chains from one sample in a study of spatial heterogeneity in lung cancer. Via MiXCR, TCRdb re-called the 5' RACE reads, giving one row per CDR3 protein. The table has tens of thousands of distinct CDR3 sequences, approximately 20% seen once. The specimen was PBMCs, collected at surgery. The receptors were gathered from a male donor with early-stage non-small cell lung cancer. Each CDR3 is given without its conserved first and last residue. Fields, in order: CDR3 protein, J gene, V gene.

AISESEDRGTDTQY TRBJ2-3 TRBV10-3
ASSPGQGTEAF TRBJ1-1 TRBV7-3
ASSFGLAGARQETQY TRBJ2-5 TRBV7-6
ASTTTGPANQPQH TRBJ1-5 TRBV12-3/TRBV12-4
ASSLAGTSYHEQY TRBJ2-7 TRBV5-1
ASSLSWGGTEAF TRBJ1-1 TRBV12-3/TRBV12-4
ASRKLAGSTDTQY TRBJ2-3 TRBV2
ASSPPPDSSSSYEQY TRBJ2-7 TRBV7-3
SARAGTSGSRETQY TRBJ2-5 TRBV20-1
ASSQGGAASTDTQY TRBJ2-3 TRBV4-3
ASTKGLTQY TRBJ2-5 TRBV6-5
SVEKRGNIQY TRBJ2-4 TRBV29-1
ASSEGDLDQPQH TRBJ1-5 TRBV6-1
ASRDGQLGREQF TRBJ2-1 TRBV6-5
ASSPPRQVYGYT TRBJ1-2 TRBV18
ASSFPPGRSYEQY TRBJ2-7 TRBV28
ASIPRGFGNEQF TRBJ2-1 TRBV12-3/TRBV12-4
ASSWTGSGAGSYEQY TRBJ2-7 TRBV27